The table lists the clone carrying this TCR beta chain with a few counts. These data belong to a study of cytomegalovirus exposure and HLA in healthy donors. The V segment lost 3 bases and the J segment 5 bases; nucleotides outside the gene matches: 8. The germline gives CDR1 MNHNS, CDR2 SASEGT. The CDR3 loop spans 15 amino acids. In the PCR, 60 Vbeta and 13 Jbeta primers were used. The method was immunoSEQ multiplex PCR; TCRdb's version includes in-frame clones alone and lacks a portion of them. There are about 140,000 clones in the sample; roughly four fifths occur only once, and around 1.5% lies in the top ten.

The chain links TRBV6-1 to TRBJ2-7; TRBD1 matches 9 bases. The TCR originated in a female donor in good health and CMV-seronegative. Sequencing was done on a sample of PBMCs. Here the CDR3 DNA reads TGTGCCAGCAGTGAGCCGGGACAGGGTTTCAACGAGCAGTACTTC. Residues: CASSEPGQGFNEQYF.